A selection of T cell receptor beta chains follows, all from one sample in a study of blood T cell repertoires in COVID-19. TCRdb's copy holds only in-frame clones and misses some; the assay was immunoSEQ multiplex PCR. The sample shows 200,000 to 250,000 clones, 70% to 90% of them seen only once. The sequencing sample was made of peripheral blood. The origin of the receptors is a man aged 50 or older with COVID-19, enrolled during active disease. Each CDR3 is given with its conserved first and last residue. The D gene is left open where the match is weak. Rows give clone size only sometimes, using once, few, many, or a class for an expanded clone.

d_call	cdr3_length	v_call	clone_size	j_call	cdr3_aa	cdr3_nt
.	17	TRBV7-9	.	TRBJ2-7	CASSLPKGQDFGHEQYF	TGTGCCAGCAGCTTACCCAAGGGGCAGGATTTTGGCCACGAGCAGTACTTC
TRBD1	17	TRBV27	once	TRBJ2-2	CASSLRTGSLNTGELFF	TGTGCCAGCAGTTTACGGACAGGATCCCTCAACACCGGGGAGCTGTTTTTT
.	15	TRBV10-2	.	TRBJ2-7	CASSEGGPLSYEQYF	TGCGCCAGCAGTGAGGGAGGGCCACTCTCCTACGAGCAGTACTTC
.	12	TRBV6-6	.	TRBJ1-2	CASSYSGEGYTF	TGTGCCAGCAGTTACTCAGGGGAAGGCTACACCTTC
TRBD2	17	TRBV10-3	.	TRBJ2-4	CAISEGLAGGSKNIQYF	TGTGCCATCAGTGAGGGACTAGCGGGAGGGTCCAAAAACATTCAGTACTTC
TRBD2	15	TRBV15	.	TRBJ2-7	CATSRERGDLSEQYF	TGTGCCACCAGCAGAGAGCGGGGGGACCTCTCCGAGCAGTACTTC
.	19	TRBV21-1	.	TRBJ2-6	CASSKIKDGSNSGANVLTF	TGTGCCAGCAGCAAAATTAAGGACGGGAGTAACTCTGGGGCCAACGTCCTGACTTTC
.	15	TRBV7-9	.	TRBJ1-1	CASSLARGAGTEAFF	TGTGCCAGCAGCTTAGCGCGGGGGGCTGGGACTGAAGCTTTCTTT
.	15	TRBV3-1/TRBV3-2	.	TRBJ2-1	CASSQGREIYNEQFF	TGTGCCAGCAGCCAAGGACGGGAGATCTACAATGAGCAGTTCTTC
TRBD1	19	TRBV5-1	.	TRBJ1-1	CASSLGLTGGGGMNTEAFF	TGCGCCAGCAGCTTGGGCCTGACAGGGGGCGGCGGGATGAACACTGAAGCTTTCTTT
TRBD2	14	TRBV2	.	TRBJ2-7	CASSEGLAGGEQYF	TGTGCCAGCAGTGAAGGACTAGCGGGGGGCGAGCAGTACTTC
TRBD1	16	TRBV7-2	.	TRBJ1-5	CASSSKWGQGVQPQHF	TGTGCCAGCAGCTCAAAGTGGGGACAGGGGGTGCAGCCCCAGCATTTT
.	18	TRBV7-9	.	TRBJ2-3	CASSLTLTGGARLDTQYF	TGTGCCAGCAGCTTAACTTTAACGGGGGGCGCTCGACTGGATACGCAGTATTTT
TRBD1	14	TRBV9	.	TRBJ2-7	CASSVTGGPYEQYF	TGTGCCAGCAGCGTCACAGGGGGCCCCTACGAGCAGTACTTC
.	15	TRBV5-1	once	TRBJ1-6	CASSFSGPDDSPLHF	TGCGCCAGCAGCTTTTCAGGGCCAGATGATTCACCCCTCCACTTT
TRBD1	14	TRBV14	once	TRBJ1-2	CASSPPGQGFGYTF	TGTGCCAGCAGCCCTCCGGGACAGGGGTTTGGTTACACCTTC
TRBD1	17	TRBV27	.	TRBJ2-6	CASRYRDRRSGANVLTF	TGTGCCAGCAGATATCGGGACAGACGATCTGGGGCCAACGTCCTGACTTTC
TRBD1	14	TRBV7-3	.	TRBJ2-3	CASSLGQATDTQYF	TGTGCCAGCAGCTTAGGACAGGCCACAGATACGCAGTATTTT
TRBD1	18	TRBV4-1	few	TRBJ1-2	CASSQDRSGTGENYGYTF	TGCGCCAGCAGCCAAGATCGTTCCGGGACAGGAGAGAACTATGGCTACACCTTC
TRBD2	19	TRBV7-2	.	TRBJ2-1	CASSLKRGLAGVSYNEQFF	TGTGCCAGCAGCTTAAAGAGGGGTCTAGCGGGAGTCTCGTACAATGAGCAGTTCTTC
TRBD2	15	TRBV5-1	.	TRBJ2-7	CASSRLAGSSYEQYF	TGCGCCAGCAGCCGATTAGCGGGGAGCTCCTACGAGCAGTACTTC
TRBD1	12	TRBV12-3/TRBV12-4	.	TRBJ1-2	CASSLIGGGYTF	TGTGCCAGCAGTTTGATAGGGGGCGGCTACACCTTC
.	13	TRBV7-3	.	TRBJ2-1	CASSRDFGNEQFF	TGTGCCAGCAGCCGCGACTTCGGTAATGAGCAGTTCTTC
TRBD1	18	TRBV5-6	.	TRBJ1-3	CASSLARDRPDSGNTIYF	TGTGCCAGCAGCTTGGCCCGGGACAGGCCAGACTCTGGAAACACCATATATTTT
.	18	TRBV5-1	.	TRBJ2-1	CASSPGFVFSGSYNEQFF	TGCGCCAGCAGCCCCGGGTTCGTCTTTAGCGGATCCTACAATGAGCAGTTCTTC
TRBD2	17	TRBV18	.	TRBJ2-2	CASSPKTSGSNPGELFF	TGTGCCAGCTCACCGAAAACTAGCGGGAGTAATCCCGGGGAGCTGTTTTTT
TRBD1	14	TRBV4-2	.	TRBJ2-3	CASSQVDRKDTQYF	TGTGCCAGCAGCCAAGTGGACAGGAAAGATACGCAGTATTTT
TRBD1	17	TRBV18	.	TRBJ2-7	CASSHGTGSKSSYEQYF	TGTGCCAGCTCACACGGGACAGGGTCGAAGTCGTCCTACGAGCAGTACTTC
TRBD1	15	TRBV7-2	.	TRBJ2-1	CASSRDRGHYNEQFF	TGTGCCAGCAGCCGGGACAGGGGGCATTACAATGAGCAGTTCTTC
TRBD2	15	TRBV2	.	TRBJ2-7	CASRPWGGMTNEQYF	TGTGCCAGCAGACCCTGGGGGGGTATGACGAACGAGCAGTACTTC
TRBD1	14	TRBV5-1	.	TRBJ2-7	CASSHRDRGYEQYF	TGCGCCAGCAGCCACCGGGACAGGGGCTACGAGCAGTACTTC
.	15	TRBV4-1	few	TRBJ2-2	CASSPDSGAPGELFF	TGCGCCAGCAGCCCGGATAGCGGAGCTCCCGGGGAGCTGTTTTTT
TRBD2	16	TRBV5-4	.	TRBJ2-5	CASSSGTSGSLETQYF	TGTGCCAGCAGCTCAGGGACTAGCGGGAGTCTAGAGACCCAGTACTTC
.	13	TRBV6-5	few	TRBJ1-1	CASWVRQNTEAFF	TGTGCCAGCTGGGTGCGGCAAAACACTGAAGCTTTCTTT
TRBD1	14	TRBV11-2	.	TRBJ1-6	CASSGDRNRSPLHF	TGTGCCAGCAGCGGGGACAGGAATCGATCACCCCTCCACTTT
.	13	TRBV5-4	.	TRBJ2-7	CASSLASLHEQYF	TGTGCCAGCAGCTTAGCTAGCCTCCACGAGCAGTACTTC
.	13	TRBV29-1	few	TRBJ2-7	CSVEERGTYEQYF	TGCAGCGTTGAAGAACGGGGAACCTACGAGCAGTACTTC
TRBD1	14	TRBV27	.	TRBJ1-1	CASSLPTGFTEAFF	TGTGCCAGCAGTTTACCGACAGGGTTCACTGAAGCTTTCTTT
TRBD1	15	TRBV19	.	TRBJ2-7	CASRPSDRGRVEQYF	TGTGCCAGTAGGCCGTCCGACAGGGGGCGCGTGGAGCAGTACTTC
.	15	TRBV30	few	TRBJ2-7	CAWSAGGTYRYEQYF	TGTGCCTGGAGTGCCGGGGGAACCTACAGATACGAGCAGTACTTC
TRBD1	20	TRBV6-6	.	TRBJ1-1	CASSPTAGTGLVKLNTEAFF	TGTGCCAGCAGCCCCACCGCCGGGACAGGACTTGTTAAATTGAACACTGAAGCTTTCTTT